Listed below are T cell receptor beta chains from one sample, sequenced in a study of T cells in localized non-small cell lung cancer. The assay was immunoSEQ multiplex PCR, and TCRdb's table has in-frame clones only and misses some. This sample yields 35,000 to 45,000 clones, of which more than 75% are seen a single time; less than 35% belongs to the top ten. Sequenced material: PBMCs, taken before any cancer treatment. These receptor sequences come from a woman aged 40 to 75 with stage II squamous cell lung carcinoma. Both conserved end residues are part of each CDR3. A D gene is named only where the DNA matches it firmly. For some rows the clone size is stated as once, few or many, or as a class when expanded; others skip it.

CDR3 DNA: TGTGCCAGTAGTAATGGGATTCGGAGGGCTGAAGCTTTCTTT
CDR3 protein: CASSNGIRRAEAFF
V gene: TRBV19
CDR3 length: 14
J gene: TRBJ1-1
D gene: -
clone size: -

CDR3 DNA: TGCAGCGTTCCTCGGGCCCCGGGAGGCTACACCTTC
CDR3 protein: CSVPRAPGGYTF
V gene: TRBV29-1
CDR3 length: 12
J gene: TRBJ1-2
D gene: -
clone size: -

CDR3 DNA: TGTGCCAGCAAGACTAGCGGAAGCTCCTACGAGCAGTACTTC
CDR3 protein: CASKTSGSSYEQYF
V gene: TRBV25-1
CDR3 length: 14
J gene: TRBJ2-7
D gene: TRBD2
clone size: -

CDR3 DNA: TGTGCCAGCAGTTACTCGGGGAACTCCTACAATGAGCAGTTCTTC
CDR3 protein: CASSYSGNSYNEQFF
V gene: TRBV6-5
CDR3 length: 15
J gene: TRBJ2-1
D gene: -
clone size: -

CDR3 DNA: TGCGCCAGCAGCGACCGGACAGGGGGCGGTGAAAAACTGTTTTTT
CDR3 protein: CASSDRTGGGEKLFF
V gene: TRBV5-1
CDR3 length: 15
J gene: TRBJ1-4
D gene: TRBD1
clone size: -

CDR3 DNA: TGTGCCAGCAGTCTCGGGAGAGTCTACAATGAGCAGTTCTTC
CDR3 protein: CASSLGRVYNEQFF
V gene: TRBV2
CDR3 length: 14
J gene: TRBJ2-1
D gene: -
clone size: -

CDR3 DNA: TGCGCCAGCAGCCCAAACTGGGACAGGGGGCAAGATACGCAGTATTTT
CDR3 protein: CASSPNWDRGQDTQYF
V gene: TRBV5-1
CDR3 length: 16
J gene: TRBJ2-3
D gene: TRBD1
clone size: -

CDR3 DNA: TGCGCCAGCAGCGACAGACCCCGGACCCCCTACGAGCAGTACTTC
CDR3 protein: CASSDRPRTPYEQYF
V gene: TRBV5-1
CDR3 length: 15
J gene: TRBJ2-7
D gene: -
clone size: -

CDR3 DNA: TGTGCCAGCAGCGCAGGGGACGATGAAAAACTGTTTTTT
CDR3 protein: CASSAGDDEKLFF
V gene: TRBV28
CDR3 length: 13
J gene: TRBJ1-4
D gene: -
clone size: few

CDR3 DNA: TGTGCCAGCAGTGAATGGGACAGGGCTGAAGCTTTCTTT
CDR3 protein: CASSEWDRAEAFF
V gene: TRBV25-1
CDR3 length: 13
J gene: TRBJ1-1
D gene: TRBD1
clone size: -

CDR3 DNA: TGTGCCAGCAGCCAAGAAGTCCAGGGGACCTACGAGCAGTACTTC
CDR3 protein: CASSQEVQGTYEQYF
V gene: TRBV4-2
CDR3 length: 15
J gene: TRBJ2-7
D gene: -
clone size: -

CDR3 DNA: TGTGCCAGCAGTTTGGGACCGCAAGTCCAAGGGGAGACCCAGTACTTC
CDR3 protein: CASSLGPQVQGETQYF
V gene: TRBV6-5
CDR3 length: 16
J gene: TRBJ2-5
D gene: -
clone size: -

CDR3 DNA: TGTGCCAGCAGTTTTGGACTGGGTCAGCCCCAGCATTTT
CDR3 protein: CASSFGLGQPQHF
V gene: TRBV6-5
CDR3 length: 13
J gene: TRBJ1-5
D gene: -
clone size: many

CDR3 DNA: TGTGCCAGCTCTCCTTATACAGGGGTGGAGGAAAAACTGTTTTTT
CDR3 protein: CASSPYTGVEEKLFF
V gene: TRBV18
CDR3 length: 15
J gene: TRBJ1-4
D gene: TRBD1
clone size: -

CDR3 DNA: TGTGCCAGCTCGAGGGGAGACTACTATGGCTACACCTTC
CDR3 protein: CASSRGDYYGYTF
V gene: TRBV19
CDR3 length: 13
J gene: TRBJ1-2
D gene: -
clone size: -

CDR3 DNA: TGTGCCAGCAGCTTAAGAGGTGGCACTGAAGCTTTCTTT
CDR3 protein: CASSLRGGTEAFF
V gene: TRBV7-9
CDR3 length: 13
J gene: TRBJ1-1
D gene: -
clone size: -

CDR3 DNA: TGTGCCAGCAGCGCCTCCCCCCGGACAGATTTTTACGAGCAGTACTTC
CDR3 protein: CASSASPRTDFYEQYF
V gene: TRBV9
CDR3 length: 16
J gene: TRBJ2-7
D gene: -
clone size: -

CDR3 DNA: TGTGCCAGCAGCCTCGGAAGTGGGGTACAGAATGAGCAGTTCTTC
CDR3 protein: CASSLGSGVQNEQFF
V gene: TRBV11-2
CDR3 length: 15
J gene: TRBJ2-1
D gene: -
clone size: few

CDR3 DNA: TGTGCCAGCAGGATACTGGCAGGCAGGCGCGAGACCCAGTACTTC
CDR3 protein: CASRILAGRRETQYF
V gene: TRBV27
CDR3 length: 15
J gene: TRBJ2-5
D gene: -
clone size: -

CDR3 DNA: TGTGCCAGCAGCTTAGGTCGGACGGACAGAATCACAGATACGCAGTATTTT
CDR3 protein: CASSLGRTDRITDTQYF
V gene: TRBV7-2
CDR3 length: 17
J gene: TRBJ2-3
D gene: -
clone size: once

CDR3 DNA: TGTGCCAGCAGAGAAACGAACACCGGGGAGCTGTTTTTT
CDR3 protein: CASRETNTGELFF
V gene: TRBV6-1
CDR3 length: 13
J gene: TRBJ2-2
D gene: -
clone size: -

CDR3 DNA: TGTGCCAGCAGTTTCATCGACAGGGGGCTAGCTGAAGCTTTCTTT
CDR3 protein: CASSFIDRGLAEAFF
V gene: TRBV27
CDR3 length: 15
J gene: TRBJ1-1
D gene: TRBD1
clone size: -

CDR3 DNA: TGTGCCAGCTCACCAACCGCCACAGATACGCAGTATTTT
CDR3 protein: CASSPTATDTQYF
V gene: TRBV18
CDR3 length: 13
J gene: TRBJ2-3
D gene: -
clone size: -

CDR3 DNA: TGCAGTGTAGGAAATACGCAGTATTTT
CDR3 protein: CSVGNTQYF
V gene: TRBV20-1
CDR3 length: 9
J gene: TRBJ2-3
D gene: -
clone size: -

CDR3 DNA: TGTGCCAGCAGATCAATGTTTGGTAGTGAAAAACTGTTTTTT
CDR3 protein: CASRSMFGSEKLFF
V gene: TRBV6-5
CDR3 length: 14
J gene: TRBJ1-4
D gene: -
clone size: once

CDR3 DNA: TGTGCCAGTCAGGACAGGGAGTATTCACCCCTCCACTTT
CDR3 protein: CASQDREYSPLHF
V gene: TRBV2
CDR3 length: 13
J gene: TRBJ1-6
D gene: TRBD1
clone size: -

CDR3 DNA: TGTGCCAGCAGTTTATCCCGTGCTGGTTCGGACTATGGCTACACCTTC
CDR3 protein: CASSLSRAGSDYGYTF
V gene: TRBV28
CDR3 length: 16
J gene: TRBJ1-2
D gene: -
clone size: -

CDR3 DNA: TGTGCCAGCAGCGACGGGTATGCGGAACAGTTCTTC
CDR3 protein: CASSDGYAEQFF
V gene: TRBV7-3
CDR3 length: 12
J gene: TRBJ2-1
D gene: -
clone size: once

CDR3 DNA: TGTGCCAGCAGTTACTCGGAGGGGGCTACCATATATTTT
CDR3 protein: CASSYSEGATIYF
V gene: TRBV6-5
CDR3 length: 13
J gene: TRBJ1-3
D gene: TRBD1
clone size: -

CDR3 DNA: TGCGCCAGCAGCTTTGGGGATTACTCCTACGAGCAGTACTTC
CDR3 protein: CASSFGDYSYEQYF
V gene: TRBV5-1
CDR3 length: 14
J gene: TRBJ2-7
D gene: -
clone size: -

CDR3 DNA: TGTGCCAGCAGTTTCTGGGCTAGCGGGGGAACCACGAACACCGGGGAGCTGTTTTTT
CDR3 protein: CASSFWASGGTTNTGELFF
V gene: TRBV27
CDR3 length: 19
J gene: TRBJ2-2
D gene: TRBD2
clone size: -

CDR3 DNA: TGCGCCAGCACAGGGTCGAACACCGGGGAGCTGTTTTTT
CDR3 protein: CASTGSNTGELFF
V gene: TRBV5-1
CDR3 length: 13
J gene: TRBJ2-2
D gene: -
clone size: -

CDR3 DNA: TGCGCCAGCAGCTTGGAGGCGGGAGGGATAAGTAAAGAGACCCAGTACTTC
CDR3 protein: CASSLEAGGISKETQYF
V gene: TRBV5-1
CDR3 length: 17
J gene: TRBJ2-5
D gene: TRBD2
clone size: -

CDR3 DNA: TGTGCCAGCAGCTTGGGGGACAGGGGGATCTATGGCTACACCTTC
CDR3 protein: CASSLGDRGIYGYTF
V gene: TRBV5-6
CDR3 length: 15
J gene: TRBJ1-2
D gene: TRBD1
clone size: -

CDR3 DNA: TGTGCCAGCACCCCAGGATGGAGCTCCTACGAGCAGTACTTC
CDR3 protein: CASTPGWSSYEQYF
V gene: TRBV2
CDR3 length: 14
J gene: TRBJ2-7
D gene: -
clone size: -

CDR3 DNA: TGTGCCAGCAGCTCCAGGCTGTCTGGAAACACCATATATTTT
CDR3 protein: CASSSRLSGNTIYF
V gene: TRBV6-5
CDR3 length: 14
J gene: TRBJ1-3
D gene: -
clone size: -

CDR3 DNA: TGTGCCAGCAGCCCCTGGGGGGGGGATCAGCCCCAGCATTTT
CDR3 protein: CASSPWGGDQPQHF
V gene: TRBV21-1
CDR3 length: 14
J gene: TRBJ1-5
D gene: -
clone size: -